Here is one T cell receptor beta chain with its context. In the same sample, other DNA sequences code for this CDR3. Study processing details: By means of reference gene primer amplification, nucleated cell counts were estimated. The data were produced by immunoSEQ multiplex PCR, yet TCRdb's version contains in-frame clones alone and is incomplete. The V and J calls and clone size come from that table; D and trimming were worked out from the DNA. Of 500,000 to 600,000 clones listed, less than 90% were seen once; the top ten hold 7.8%. This sample is part of a study of blood T cell repertoires in COVID-19. Study context: Acute and convalescent COVID-19 samples came from the United States, Italy and Spain.

Patients at the Seattle site were enrolled during active infection and followed longitudinally. Germline-derived CDR1 and CDR2 are GTSNPN and SVGIG (reference sequence). This CDR3 is 14 amino acids long. With 1 base clipped from V and 3 bases from J, the junction kept 2 bases outside the gene matches. The chain is built from TRBV30 and TRBJ1-2; 10 bases align to TRBD1. This sequence originates from a woman aged 45-65 years with COVID-19, enrolled during active disease. Sample: peripheral blood. CDR3 nucleotides: TGTGCCTGGAGTGCGGACAGGGGGGACTATGGCTACACCTTC. Protein: CAWSADRGDYGYTF.